The following is a T cell receptor beta chain sequence with its context. The authors extracted RNA and reverse transcribed it into cDNA as the sequencing template. Here immunoSEQ multiplex PCR was the method, and the copy in TCRdb shows in-frame clones only, minus some. The table has about 82,000 clones, roughly half seen once; the top ten hold under 6.5%. The data originate from a study of CD8+ T cells in alopecia areata. Trimming stripped 0 bases from V and 7 bases from J, with 10 bases between. CDR3 length: 12 residues. Per germline, CDR1 SQVTM and CDR2 ANQGSEA. Material for sequencing was NKG2D-high CD8+ T cells sorted from blood. V usage is TRBV29-1 and J usage is TRBJ2-7; unclear D gene. This receptor was taken from a human donor with alopecia areata. CDR3 coding DNA: TGCAGCGTTGAAGATTCAAGACCAGAGCAGTACTTC. Residues: CSVEDSRPEQYF.